This T cell receptor (beta chain) was captured in a study of T cell responses to AZD1222 COVID-19 vaccine. Study-wide results and caveats: Among the donors, most were white British and more were female, and clonal diversity was possibly underestimated. Just five or six AZD1222 recipients were seropositive at baseline.

Sequenced by immunoSEQ multiplex PCR; TCRdb stores in-frame clones only, minus some. Here the sample spans 90,000 to 120,000 clones, about 89% being singletons. This CDR3 region has 14 residues. Per germline, CDR1 MNHEY and CDR2 SVGEGT. V was clipped by 6 bases and J by 10 bases, with 16 bases between them. Comments on this clone: Antigen unknown.

The receptor was isolated from an adult in good health. Sequenced here: peripheral blood, sampled on day 0 of AZD1222 vaccination. The chain is built from TRBV6-2 or TRBV6-3 and TRBJ1-6; D might be TRBD1 (6 bases). CDR3 sequence (DNA): TGTGCCAGCAGCTTACAGGGAGGGGAGTCACCCCTCCACTTT. Protein sequence: CASSLQGGESPLHF.